These 6 T cell receptor beta chains share one sample of origin, sequenced in a study of Ad26.COV2.S vaccination and SARS-CoV-2 variants. Treatment meaning: about 20 received Ad26.COV2.S at low or high dose, single or two shots; a few received placebo; per-sample allocation not given. Sampling was performed 63 days after the first vaccine or placebo injection. Only in-frame clones appear in the TCRdb table, and some are missing; sequencing was by immunoSEQ multiplex PCR. Of about 380,000 clones in the sample, about four fifths were seen once. Sample: peripheral blood, taken in a trial of Ad26.COV2.S vaccine versus placebo. These receptors originate from a person between 18 and 59 years old who received the Ad26.COV2.S COVID-19 vaccine or a placebo.

The rearrangement links TRBV6-5 to TRBJ2-5; no firm D call. Germline loops: CDR1 MNHEY, CDR2 SVGAGI. The CDR3 runs 13 residues. Trimming took 7 bases from V and 1 from J, leaving 10 bases between them. The CDR3 DNA is TGTGCCAGCATCCCCCCGGGCCAAGAGACCCAGTACTTC. Amino acids: CASIPPGQETQYF.

The chain links TRBV5-4 to TRBJ2-7; 9 bases line up with TRBD1. J gave up 4 bases and V 5 bases, and 10 bases lay outside the gene matches. The germline V gene encodes CDR1 SGHNT and CDR2 YYREEE (reference sequence). The CDR3 sequence is 15 residues long. DNA for the CDR3: TGTGCCAGCAGTTCCCCTACCGGGACAGGGTACGAGCAGTACTTC. Translated, it gives CASSSPTGTGYEQYF.

The chain links TRBV18 to TRBJ1-3; no reliable D call. From germline, CDR1 is KGHSH and CDR2 LQKENI. The CDR3 extends over 15 amino acids. V lost 2 bases and J 2 bases, leaving 10 bases between the germline ends. CDR3 residues: CASSPRTGTGNTIYF. CDR3 nucleotide sequence: TGTGCCAGCTCACCAAGAACGGGGACTGGAAACACCATATATTTT.

This sequence joins TRBV7-9 and TRBJ2-2, with 8 bases fitting TRBD2. The CDR3 is 15 residues long. V lost 2 bases to trimming and J lost 3 bases; unmatched junction nucleotides: 2. Germline V lookup: CDR1 SEHNR, CDR2 FQNEAQ (reference sequence). The CDR3 nucleotides read TGTGCCAGCAGCTTAAGGCGGGAGGACACCGGGGAGCTGTTTTTT. It translates to CASSLRREDTGELFF. The variable domain in full, completed from reference TRBV7-9 and TRBJ2-2, reads DTGVSQNPRHKITKRGQNVTFRCDPISEHNRLYWYRQTLGQGPEFLTYFQNEAQLEKSRLLSDRFSAERPKGSFSTLEIQRTEQGDSAMYLCASSLRREDTGELFFGEGSRLTVL.

The chain combines TRBV7-2 with TRBJ1-1; weak D call: TRBD1 (5 bases). This CDR3 spans 15 amino acids. Germline V CDR1 and CDR2: SGHTA, FQGNSA. Between the trimmed V and J ends, which lost 1 base and 1 base, there was a span of 10 bases. The CDR3 DNA is TGTGCCAGCAGCTTAGGATTTGGGGGGAACACTGAAGCTTTCTTT. This translates into CASSLGFGGNTEAFF.

The chain recombines TRBV27 with TRBJ2-1; D is undetermined. CDR1 is MNHEY and CDR2 is SMNVEV in the germline V gene (reference sequence). This CDR3 comprises 15 residues. V shed 5 bases and J shed 2 bases, with 13 bases lying between them. CDR3 bases: TGTGCCAGCAGTCCGGCGGCCGCGGCCTACAATGAGCAGTTCTTC. Its translation: CASSPAAAAYNEQFF.